Following are 30 T cell receptor beta chains from one sample sequenced in a study of T-cell reconstitution after alpha-beta-depleted transplantation in children. A library of TCRbeta sequences, prepared with unique molecular identifiers, was generated. TCRdb re-called the PCR reads with MiXCR, one entry per CDR3 protein. The sample shows 250,000 to 300,000 distinct CDR3 sequences, nearly 10% of them seen only once. The starting material was PBMCs from the stem cell graft donor, obtained from the stem cell graft. These receptors all come from a human donor who donated a stem cell graft to a child with SCID.

The rearrangement joins TRBV27 to TRBJ2-1; D may be TRBD1 or TRBD2 (6 bases each). V dropped 5 bases and J dropped 4 bases, with 15 bases sitting between them. The germline gives CDR1 MNHEY, CDR2 SMNVEV (reference sequence). The CDR3 covers 15 residues. In nucleotides, the CDR3 is TGTGCCAGCAGTCGAGAGGGGGGCCTTTACAATGAGCAGTTCTTC. Translated, it gives CASSREGGLYNEQFF.

In this sample, this clonotype turned up a few times. CDR3 region: CASSQKGLAILETQYF. The CDR3 DNA is TGTGCCAGCAGCCAGAAGGGACTAGCTATTCTTGAGACCCAGTACTTC. This chain links TRBV7-2 with TRBJ2-5; 9 positions agree with TRBD2. In germline, CDR1 is SGHTA, CDR2 FQGNSA. This CDR3 is built from 16 residues. V lost 5 bases to trimming and J lost 5 bases; unmatched junction nucleotides: 12.

This clonotype was counted ten times or more. The chain recombines TRBV14 with TRBJ2-2; 9 bases are shared with TRBD1. The CDR3 runs to 15 residues. Germline V lookup: CDR1 SGHDN, CDR2 FVKESK. V was clipped by 7 bases and J by 4 bases; unmatched bases: 7. The CDR3 sequence is CASTQTGGSTGELFF. CDR3 nucleotide sequence: TGTGCCAGCACCCAGACAGGGGGGAGCACCGGGGAGCTGTTTTTT.

At least ten counts were recorded for this clonotype. The V call is TRBV11-2, the J call TRBJ2-2, with 7 bases that match TRBD2. The V gene's germline CDR1 is SGHAT and CDR2 FQNNGV. V shed 9 bases, J shed 6 bases, and the junction held 16 bases outside the gene matches. The CDR3 contains 16 residues. The CDR3 sequence: CASLLRGGLASGELFF. CDR3 nucleotides: TGTGCCAGTTTGCTTCGGGGAGGGCTGGCTTCCGGGGAGCTGTTTTTT. Looking up the rest from reference TRBV11-2 and TRBJ2-2 gives the full variable domain: EAGVAQSPRYKIIEKRQSVAFWCNPISGHATLYWYQQILGQGPKLLIQFQNNGVVDDSQLPKDRFSAERLKGVDSTLKIQPAKLEDSAVYLCASLLRGGLASGELFFGEGSRLTVL.

The table lists this clonotype with a few counts. The chain carries TRBV29-1 and TRBJ1-5; perhaps TRBD1 as D (5 bases). Germline CDR1 and CDR2: SQVTM and ANQGSEA. The CDR3 covers 13 residues. The ends were cut back, 4 bases at V and 3 bases at J, with 10 bases in the middle. Here the CDR3 reads CSVVWGDNQPQHF. CDR3 nucleotides: TGCAGCGTTGTCTGGGGGGACAATCAGCCCCAGCATTTT.

Details on this clonotype: A much larger clone sits a single nucleotide away, making a read error possible. The rearrangement links TRBV12-3 or TRBV12-4 to TRBJ2-5; the D is unclear. The CDR3 sequence is 10 residues long. Trimming shortened V by 5 bases and J by 7 bases, and 5 bases separated the two germline ends. The CDR3 sequence is CASSGWTQYF. In DNA, the CDR3 is TGTGCCAGCAGTGGGTGGACCCAGTACTTC.

V and J are TRBV20-1 and TRBJ2-7; 11 nucleotides line up with TRBD1. Germline loops: CDR1 DFQATT, CDR2 SNEGSKA (reference sequence). The CDR3 has 13 residues. Trimming at V came to 6 bases and at J to 3 bases, leaving 4 bases not matched to a gene. The CDR3 nucleotides are TGCAGTGCCACGGGACAGGGGGTCTACGAGCAGTACTTC. This sequence encodes CSATGQGVYEQYF.

This clonotype was observed at least ten times. J is TRBJ2-2 and V is TRBV7-9; D perhaps matches TRBD2 (6 bases). Germline V gene lookup returns CDR1 SEHNR and CDR2 FQNEAQ (reference sequence). The CDR3 contains 15 residues. Trimming took off 7 bases at V and 9 bases at J, with 21 bases between the two ends. The CDR3 nucleotides are TGTGCCAGCACCCTCGCTTTAGCGGACGCCCGGGAGCTGTTTTTT. It codes for CASTLALADARELFF.

J is TRBJ2-3 and V is TRBV2; 11 nucleotides align to TRBD2. This CDR3 spans 16 amino acids. CDR1 SNHLY and CDR2 FYNNEI come from the germline V gene. V was pared by 4 bases and J by 6 bases, with 9 bases of the junction left unmatched. Here the CDR3 DNA reads TGTGCCAGCAGTGGTGGGGGACTAGCGGTCCGGGATACGCAGTATTTT. Amino acid sequence: CASSGGGLAVRDTQYF. Supplemented by reference TRBV2 and TRBJ2-3, the full variable domain reads EPEVTQTPSHQVTQMGQEVILRCVPISNHLYFYWYRQILGQKVEFLVSFYNNEISEKSEIFDDQFSVERPDGSNFTLKIRSTKLEDSAMYFCASSGGGLAVRDTQYFGPGTRLTVL.

Details on this clonotype: A read error is possible here, since a much larger clone lies one base away. The gene calls are TRBV4-1 and TRBJ2-7; D gene ambiguous. This CDR3 comprises 14 residues. Germline V lookup: CDR1 MGHRA, CDR2 YSYEKL. The CDR3 protein is CASSKDRTLHEQYF. The CDR3 coding sequence is TGCGCCAGCAGCAAAGATCGGACCCTCCACGAGCAGTACTTC.

The V and J genes are TRBV6-1 and TRBJ2-2; 8 bases map to TRBD1. There are 15 residues in the CDR3. Trimming cost V 6 bases and J 3 bases; bases outside gene matches: 6. The germline gives CDR1 MNHNS, CDR2 SASEGT. The chain's CDR3 is CASSRTGIDTGELFF. The CDR3 DNA follows: TGTGCCAGCAGCCGGACAGGGATCGACACCGGGGAGCTGTTTTTT.

This clonotype showed up just a few times. The rearrangement joins TRBV29-1 to TRBJ2-5, with TRBD2 matching over 7 bases. CDR1 SQVTM and CDR2 ANQGSEA come from the germline V gene. V lost 6 bases, J lost 9 bases, and 10 bases stayed unmatched. The CDR3 is 12 residues long. The DNA of the CDR3 is TGCAGCGTCACCGGGACTACTGGGGCCCAGTACTTC. Translating it yields CSVTGTTGAQYF.

The J gene is TRBJ2-1, the V gene TRBV20-1, with D perhaps TRBD1 (6 bases). Trimming shortened V by 2 bases and J by 0 bases, and 11 bases separated the two germline ends. The CDR3 is 15 residues long. Per germline, CDR1 DFQATT and CDR2 SNEGSKA (reference sequence). The CDR3 coding sequence is TGCAGTGCTAGAAATACAGGGAGCTCCTACAATGAGCAGTTCTTC. This encodes CSARNTGSSYNEQFF.

This clonotype was found a few times. The chain couples TRBV27 to TRBJ2-7, with 9 bases aligning to TRBD1. Germline V gives CDR1 MNHEY, CDR2 SMNVEV (reference sequence). Losses at the gene ends were 4 bases for V and 6 bases for J; bases not matched to a gene: 7. The CDR3 consists of 14 residues. The CDR3 DNA reads as TGTGCCAGCAGTTACGGGACAGGGACGGGCGAGCAGTACTTC. It specifies CASSYGTGTGEQYF.

V is TRBV7-6 and J is TRBJ2-7; unclear D gene. Germline V lookup: CDR1 SGHVS, CDR2 FNYEAQ. The V gene lost 4 bases and the J gene lost 5 bases, with 15 bases spanning the gap. The CDR3 is 14 amino acids. The CDR3 sequence: CASSSLQGKDEQYF. CDR3 DNA sequence: TGTGCCAGCAGCTCCCTCCAAGGGAAAGACGAGCAGTACTTC.

A few counts support this clonotype. The chain links TRBV19 to TRBJ2-1, with TRBD2 matching 11 bases. The CDR3 contains 16 residues. V was pared by 5 bases and J by 2 bases, with 5 bases of the junction left unmatched. Germline-derived CDR1 and CDR2 are LNHDA and SQIVND (reference sequence). The CDR3 DNA reads as TGTGCCAGTAGTCCCCTTAGCGGGGGGGCCTACAATGAGCAGTTCTTC. This gives the protein CASSPLSGGAYNEQFF. Based on the CDR3 plus reference TRBV19 and TRBJ2-1, the full variable domain is DGGITQSPKYLFRKEGQNVTLSCEQNLNHDAMYWYRQDPGQGLRLIYYSQIVNDFQKGDIAEGYSVSREKKESFPLTVTSAQKNPTAFYLCASSPLSGGAYNEQFFGPGTRLTVL.

This clonotype was seen more than once but under ten times. The V gene is TRBV12-3 or TRBV12-4, the J gene TRBJ2-2; possibly TRBD2 for D (5 bases). V lost 4 bases, J lost 4 bases, and 13 bases lay in between. The CDR3 is made up of 15 amino acids. The CDR3 coding sequence is TGTGCCAGCAGTTCTTACCTAGCAATCACCGGGGAGCTGTTTTTT. It specifies CASSSYLAITGELFF.

The rearrangement uses TRBV27 and TRBJ2-1; maybe TRBD1 (6 bases). Trimming removed 8 bases at V and 7 bases at J, with 9 bases between. Germline V lookup: CDR1 MNHEY, CDR2 SMNVEV (reference sequence). This CDR3 region has 11 residues. CDR3 region: CASHRANEQFF. In DNA form, the CDR3 reads TGTGCCAGCCACAGGGCTAATGAGCAGTTCTTC.

The rearrangement joins TRBV20-1 to TRBJ2-2; D unresolved. This CDR3 comprises 14 residues. Germline V CDR1 and CDR2: DFQATT, SNEGSKA (reference sequence). Trimming took 0 bases from V and 5 from J, leaving 10 bases between them. The CDR3 nucleotides are TGCAGTGCTAGAGATAAAGTGGCTACCGGGGAGCTGTTTTTT. Residues: CSARDKVATGELFF.

This clonotype was seen at least ten times. The V gene is TRBV4-1, the J gene TRBJ1-4; TRBD1 aligns across 7 bases. The germline V gene encodes CDR1 MGHRA and CDR2 YSYEKL. Unmatched junction bases numbered 10, after V lost 4 bases and J lost 5 bases. The length of the CDR3 is 16 residues. The CDR3 DNA reads as TGCGCCAGCAGCCCAGCGACCGGGACAGTAAATGAAAAACTGTTTTTT. Residues: CASSPATGTVNEKLFF.

V usage is TRBV6-5 and J usage is TRBJ1-1; D call uncertain. Germline V gene lookup returns CDR1 MNHEY and CDR2 SVGAGI. V lost 7 bases, J lost 0 bases, and 9 bases lay in between. This CDR3 region has 13 residues. The CDR3 bases are TGTGCCAGCACCGGGGAGATGAACACTGAAGCTTTCTTT. It codes for CASTGEMNTEAFF.

The chain carries TRBV7-8 and TRBJ2-5; D gene ambiguous. Trimming left V 5 bases short and J 5 bases short, with 6 bases between. This CDR3 is 11 amino acids long. In germline, CDR1 is SGHVS, CDR2 FQNEAQ. For the CDR3, the DNA is TGTGCCAGCAGCGTCGAGGAGACCCAGTACTTC. Residues: CASSVEETQYF.

This clonotype was found a few times. This sequence joins TRBV6-5 and TRBJ1-2, with 10 bases aligning to TRBD1. This CDR3 comprises 19 residues. Germline V lookup: CDR1 MNHEY, CDR2 SVGAGI. V gave up 1 base and J gave up 2 bases; unmatched junction bases: 13. The chain's CDR3 is CASSYLGPFRQGANYGYTF. The CDR3 DNA is TGTGCCAGCAGTTACTTGGGACCGTTCAGACAGGGGGCAAACTATGGCTACACCTTC.

This clonotype was seen a handful of times. The rearrangement joins TRBV20-1 to TRBJ2-7; 10 nucleotides align to TRBD1. The CDR3 is 14 residues long. Germline lookup yields CDR1 DFQATT and CDR2 SNEGSKA (reference sequence). The junction had 11 bases not matched to a gene; V was cut back by 5 bases and J by 7 bases. The DNA of the CDR3 is TGCAGTGCTGTCGGTGGGACAGGGGATCGTGAGCAGTACTTC. This translates into CSAVGGTGDREQYF.

The chain links TRBV28 to TRBJ2-5; D uncertain. Trimming took off 6 bases at V and 7 bases at J, with 12 bases between the two ends. CDR1 and CDR2 from the germline V gene are MDHEN and SYDVKM. This CDR3 has 12 residues. CDR3 protein: CASRRLLGTQYF. As DNA, the CDR3 is TGTGCCAGCAGACGCCTACTGGGGACCCAGTACTTC.

This clonotype turned up a few times. The chain has TRBV5-1 and TRBJ1-2, with D possibly matching TRBD1 (5 bases). Germline V lookup: CDR1 SGHRS, CDR2 YFSETQ. The CDR3 has 15 amino acids. V lost 3 bases and J 3 bases, leaving 15 bases between the germline ends. CDR3 in DNA: TGCGCCAGCAGCTCCTCCAGGGAGTCGGACTATGGCTACACCTTC. Translating gives CASSSSRESDYGYTF.

The rearrangement joins TRBV5-1 to TRBJ2-3, with 11 bases matching TRBD2. CDR1 is SGHRS and CDR2 is YFSETQ in the germline V gene. CDR3 length equals 15 residues. V was pared by 2 bases and J by 4 bases, with 3 bases of the junction left unmatched. The CDR3: CASSFSGGASDTQYF. The CDR3 DNA follows: TGCGCCAGCAGCTTTAGCGGGGGGGCGTCAGATACGCAGTATTTT.

The V call is TRBV12-3 or TRBV12-4, the J call TRBJ2-2; a possible D gene is TRBD2 (7 bases). The V gene lost 7 bases and the J gene lost 4 bases, with 16 bases spanning the gap. There are 15 residues in the CDR3. The CDR3 coding sequence is TGTGCCAGCACCCGGACTAGAGGGGGCACCGGGGAGCTGTTTTTT. This codes for CASTRTRGGTGELFF.

The chain joins TRBV9 to TRBJ2-7, with a tentative D call TRBD1 (6 bases). CDR3 length equals 14 residues. Germline V gene lookup returns CDR1 SGDLS and CDR2 YYNGEE. The ends were cut back, 3 bases at V and 3 bases at J, with 13 bases in the middle. In nucleotides, the CDR3 is TGTGCCAGCAGCGCACGGGACAAGGGCTACGAGCAGTACTTC. This gives the protein CASSARDKGYEQYF.

This clonotype has only a few counts. The chain employs TRBV29-1 and TRBJ1-6; 11 bases line up with TRBD1. In germline, CDR1 is SQVTM, CDR2 ANQGSEA. CDR3 length: 14 residues. V dropped 6 bases and J dropped 6; count of bases not matched to a gene: 4. The CDR3 here is CSVGTGGTNSPLHF. In nucleotides, the CDR3 is TGCAGCGTCGGGACAGGGGGGACTAATTCACCCCTCCACTTT.